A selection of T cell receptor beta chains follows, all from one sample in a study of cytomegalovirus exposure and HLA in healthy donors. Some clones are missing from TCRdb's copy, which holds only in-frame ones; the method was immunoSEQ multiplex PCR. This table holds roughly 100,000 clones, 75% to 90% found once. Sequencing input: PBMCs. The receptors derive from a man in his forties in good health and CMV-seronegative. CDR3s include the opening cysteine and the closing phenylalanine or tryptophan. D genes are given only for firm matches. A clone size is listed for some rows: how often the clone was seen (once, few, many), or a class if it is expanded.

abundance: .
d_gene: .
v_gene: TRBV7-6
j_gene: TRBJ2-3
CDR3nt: TGTGCCAGCAGCCCCATCGAGGCAGATACGCAGTATTTT
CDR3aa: CASSPIEADTQYF

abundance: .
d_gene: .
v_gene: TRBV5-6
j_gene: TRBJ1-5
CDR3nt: TGTGCCAGCAGCTTGCGGGGGGCCCTCTATAGCAATCAGCCCCAGCATTTT
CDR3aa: CASSLRGALYSNQPQHF

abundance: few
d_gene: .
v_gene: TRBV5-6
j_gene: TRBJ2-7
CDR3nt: TGTGCCAGCAGCTTAGACGGGAGCTCCTACGAGCAGTACTTC
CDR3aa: CASSLDGSSYEQYF

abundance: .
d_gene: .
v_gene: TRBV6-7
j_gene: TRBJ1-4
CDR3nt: TGTGCCAGCAGTTACTCGAGGAACGTGGAAGGACTCGCAACTAATGAAAAACTGTTTTTT
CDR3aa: CASSYSRNVEGLATNEKLFF

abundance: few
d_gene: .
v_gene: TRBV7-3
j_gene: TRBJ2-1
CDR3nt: TGTGCCAGCAGCCAACGCCTCGGGCTAGCTGAGCAGTTCTTC
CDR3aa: CASSQRLGLAEQFF

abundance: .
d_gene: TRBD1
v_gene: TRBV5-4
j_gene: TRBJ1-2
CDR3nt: TGTGCCAGCAGCTTGGACCGACAGGGAGCTAACTATGGCTACACCTTC
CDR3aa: CASSLDRQGANYGYTF

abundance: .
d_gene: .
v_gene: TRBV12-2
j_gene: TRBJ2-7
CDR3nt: TGTGCAAGTCGCTTCGCCCAGCGGCGCATCTCCTACGAGCAGTACTTC
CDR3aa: CASRFAQRRISYEQYF

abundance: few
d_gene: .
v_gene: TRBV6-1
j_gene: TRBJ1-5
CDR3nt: TGTGCCAGCAGTGAACTAGGTTCCCAGCATTTT
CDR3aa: CASSELGSQHF

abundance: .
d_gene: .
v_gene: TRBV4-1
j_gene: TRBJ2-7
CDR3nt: TGCGCCAGCAGCCAAGATCCTATCGTAGCAGGGAACGGGTACGAGCAGTACTTC
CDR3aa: CASSQDPIVAGNGYEQYF

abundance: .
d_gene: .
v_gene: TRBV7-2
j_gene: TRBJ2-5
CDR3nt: TGTGCCAGCAGCTTAGGGCGGGGGCCACAAGAGACCCAGTACTTC
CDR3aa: CASSLGRGPQETQYF

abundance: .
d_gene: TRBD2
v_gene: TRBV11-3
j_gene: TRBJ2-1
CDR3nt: TGTGCCAGCAGCCTAACTAGCGGAGTTTACAATGAGCAGTTCTTC
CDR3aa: CASSLTSGVYNEQFF

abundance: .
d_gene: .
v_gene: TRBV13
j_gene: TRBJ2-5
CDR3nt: TGTGCCAGCAGTCAGAGGTACCAAGAGACCCAGTACTTC
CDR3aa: CASSQRYQETQYF

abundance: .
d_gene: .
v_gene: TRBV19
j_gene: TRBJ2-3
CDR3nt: TGTGCCAGTAGTATAGGTCGGGGGAGCGGCGCAGATACGCAGTATTTT
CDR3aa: CASSIGRGSGADTQYF

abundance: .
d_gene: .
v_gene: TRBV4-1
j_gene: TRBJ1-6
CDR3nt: TGCGCCAGCAGCCAAGCGATAGCACCCCTCCACTTT
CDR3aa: CASSQAIAPLHF

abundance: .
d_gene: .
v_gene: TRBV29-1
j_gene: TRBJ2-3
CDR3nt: TGCAGCGTTGACAGGGGCGTCGCAGATACGCAGTATTTT
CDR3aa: CSVDRGVADTQYF

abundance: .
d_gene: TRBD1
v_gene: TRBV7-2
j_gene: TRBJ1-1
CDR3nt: TGTGCCAGCAGACGGGACAGGGTGAACACTGAAGCTTTCTTT
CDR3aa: CASRRDRVNTEAFF

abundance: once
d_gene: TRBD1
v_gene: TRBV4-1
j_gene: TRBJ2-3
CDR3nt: TGCGCCAGCAGCCGCGGACAGGGCACAGATACGCAGTATTTT
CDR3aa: CASSRGQGTDTQYF

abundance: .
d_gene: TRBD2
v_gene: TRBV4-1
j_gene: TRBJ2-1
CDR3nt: TGCGCCAGCAGCCAAGATGAGAGCGGGGGGGGCTCCTACAATGAGCAGTTCTTC
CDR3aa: CASSQDESGGGSYNEQFF

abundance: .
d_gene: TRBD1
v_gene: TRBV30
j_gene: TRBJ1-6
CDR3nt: TGTGCCTTCGCAAAGGACAGGGACAACTCCTATAATTCACCCCTCCACTTT
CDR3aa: CAFAKDRDNSYNSPLHF

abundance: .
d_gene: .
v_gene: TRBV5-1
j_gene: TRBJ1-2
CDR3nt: TGCGCCAGCAGGGGAAGCGGTTTCGGCTACACCTTC
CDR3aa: CASRGSGFGYTF

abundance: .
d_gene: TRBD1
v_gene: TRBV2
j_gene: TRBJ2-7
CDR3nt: TGTGCCAGCAGTACCCGGACAGGGAGCGAGCAGTACTTC
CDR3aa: CASSTRTGSEQYF

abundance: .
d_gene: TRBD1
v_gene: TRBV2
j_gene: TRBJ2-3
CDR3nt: TGTGCCAGCAGTGAAGAGGGACAGGGGGCTGATACGCAGTATTTT
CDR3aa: CASSEEGQGADTQYF

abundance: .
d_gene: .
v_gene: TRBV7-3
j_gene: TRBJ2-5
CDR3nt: TGTGCCAGCAGCTTAACTGGTGCGCCAAAGGGGGAGACCCAGTACTTC
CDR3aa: CASSLTGAPKGETQYF

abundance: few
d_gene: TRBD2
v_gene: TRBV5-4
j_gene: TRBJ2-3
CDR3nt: TGTGCCAGCAGACGGGGGAGCGGGGGACCAACAGATACGCAGTATTTT
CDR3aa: CASRRGSGGPTDTQYF

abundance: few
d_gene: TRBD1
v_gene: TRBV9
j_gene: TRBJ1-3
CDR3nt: TGTGCCAGCAGCGCGCGGGACAGGGGAAATTCTAGAAACACCATATATTTT
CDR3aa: CASSARDRGNSRNTIYF

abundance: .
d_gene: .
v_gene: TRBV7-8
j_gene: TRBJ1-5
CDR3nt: TGTGCCAGCAGCCCCTCAACGGGATATAGCAATCAGCCCCAGCATTTT
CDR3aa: CASSPSTGYSNQPQHF

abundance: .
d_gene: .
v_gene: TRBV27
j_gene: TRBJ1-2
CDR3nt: TGTGCCAGCAGTTTACACCGGGGGTTGTATGGCTACACCTTC
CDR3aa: CASSLHRGLYGYTF

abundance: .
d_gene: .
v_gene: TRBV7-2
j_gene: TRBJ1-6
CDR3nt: TGTGCCAGCAGCTTATCGGGGTCGATTTGCACCCTCCACTTT
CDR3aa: CASSLSGSICTLHF

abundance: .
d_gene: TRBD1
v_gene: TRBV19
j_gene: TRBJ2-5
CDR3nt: TGTGCCAGTAGTACCAGGACAGGGGGGAACCTGGAGACCCAGTACTTC
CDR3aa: CASSTRTGGNLETQYF

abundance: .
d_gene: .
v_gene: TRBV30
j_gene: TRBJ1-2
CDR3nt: TGTGCCTGGAGTGTCGGGAGCAGGGGCTACACCTTC
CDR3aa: CAWSVGSRGYTF

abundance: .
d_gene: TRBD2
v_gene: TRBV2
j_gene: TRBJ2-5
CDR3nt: TGTGCCAGCAGTGATCGGCTAGCGGGGCAAGAGACCCAGTACTTC
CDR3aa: CASSDRLAGQETQYF

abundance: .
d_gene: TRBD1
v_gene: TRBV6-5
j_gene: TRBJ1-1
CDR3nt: TGTGCCAGCGGTGCAGGGGGACGGACTGAAGCTTTCTTT
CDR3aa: CASGAGGRTEAFF

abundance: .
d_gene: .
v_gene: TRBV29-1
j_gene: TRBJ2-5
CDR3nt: TGCAGCGTTGAAACGGCAGGGACACAAGAGACCCAGTACTTC
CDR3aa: CSVETAGTQETQYF

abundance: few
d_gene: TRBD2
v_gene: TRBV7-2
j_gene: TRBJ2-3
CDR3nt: TGTGCCAGCAGCTTAGGAGCGGGGGGGCAACCAGATACGCAGTATTTT
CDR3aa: CASSLGAGGQPDTQYF

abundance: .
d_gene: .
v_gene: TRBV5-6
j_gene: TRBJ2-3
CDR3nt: TGTGCCAGCAGCTTGGCGGTAGTCACAGATACGCAGTATTTT
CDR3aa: CASSLAVVTDTQYF

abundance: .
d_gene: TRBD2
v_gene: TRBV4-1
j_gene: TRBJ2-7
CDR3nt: TGCGCCAGCAGCCAGAGTGTTACTAGCGGGGCGTACGAGCAGTACTTC
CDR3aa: CASSQSVTSGAYEQYF

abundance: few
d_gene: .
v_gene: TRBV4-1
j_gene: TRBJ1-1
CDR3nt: TGCGCCAGCAGCCAACCAGGGCCCACTGAAGCTTTCTTT
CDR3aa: CASSQPGPTEAFF

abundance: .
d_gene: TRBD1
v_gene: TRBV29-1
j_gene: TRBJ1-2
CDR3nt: TGCAGCGTGGGGACTGACAGGGGAAGAGTCTATGGCTACACCTTC
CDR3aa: CSVGTDRGRVYGYTF

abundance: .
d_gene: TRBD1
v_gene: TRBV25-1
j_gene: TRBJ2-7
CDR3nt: TGTGCCAGCACCCAGACAGGGGGTCTCTACGAGCAGTACTTC
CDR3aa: CASTQTGGLYEQYF

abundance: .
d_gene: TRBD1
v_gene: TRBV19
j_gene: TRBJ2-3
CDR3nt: TGTGCCAGTAGTCTGGTTAGGACAGGGGCAGATACGCAGTATTTT
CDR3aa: CASSLVRTGADTQYF

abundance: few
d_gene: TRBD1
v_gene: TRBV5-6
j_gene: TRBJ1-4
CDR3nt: TGTGCCAGCAGCTTTGCCGGGACAGGGGAGGAAAAACTGTTTTTT
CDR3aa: CASSFAGTGEEKLFF

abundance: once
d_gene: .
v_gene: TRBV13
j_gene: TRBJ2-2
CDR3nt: TGTGCCAGCAGCTTAGGCCGGGCAGGGGACACCGGGGAGCTGTTTTTT
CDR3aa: CASSLGRAGDTGELFF

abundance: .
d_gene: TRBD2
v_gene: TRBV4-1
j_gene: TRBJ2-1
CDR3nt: TGCGCCAGCAGCCAAGAACCTAGCGGGGTCTACAATGAGCAGTTCTTC
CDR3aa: CASSQEPSGVYNEQFF

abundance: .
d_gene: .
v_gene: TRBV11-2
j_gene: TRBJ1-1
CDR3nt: TGTGCCAGCAGCTTACTTTGGGGCCAGAACACTGAAGCTTTCTTT
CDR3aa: CASSLLWGQNTEAFF

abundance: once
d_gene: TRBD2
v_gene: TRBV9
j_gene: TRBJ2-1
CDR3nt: TGTGCCAGCAGCGTAGGTTCGGGACAACTAGCGGGGAATTACAATGAGCAGTTCTTC
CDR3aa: CASSVGSGQLAGNYNEQFF

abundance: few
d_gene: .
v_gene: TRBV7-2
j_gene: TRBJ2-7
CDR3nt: TGTGCCAGCAGCTTAGACAGGGACTCCTACGAGCAGTACTTC
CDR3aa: CASSLDRDSYEQYF

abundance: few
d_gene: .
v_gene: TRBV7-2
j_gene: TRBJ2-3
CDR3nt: TGTGCCAGCAGCTTAGTCGTTAGCGGAGATACGCAGTATTTT
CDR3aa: CASSLVVSGDTQYF

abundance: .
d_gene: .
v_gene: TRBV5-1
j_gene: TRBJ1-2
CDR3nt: TGCGCCAGCAGCTCGGCGGGACTCACTAACTATGGCTACACCTTC
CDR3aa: CASSSAGLTNYGYTF

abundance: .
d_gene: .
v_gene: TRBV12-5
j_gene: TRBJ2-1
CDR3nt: TGTGCTAGTGGTTTGGTAAGGAGCCCGAGCTCCTACAATGAGCAGTTCTTC
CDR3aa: CASGLVRSPSSYNEQFF

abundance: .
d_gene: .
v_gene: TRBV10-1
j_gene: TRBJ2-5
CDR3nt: TGCGCCAGCAGCAGGACAGTTCAAGAGACCCAGTACTTC
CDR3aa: CASSRTVQETQYF

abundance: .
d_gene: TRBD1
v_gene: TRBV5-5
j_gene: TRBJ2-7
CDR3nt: TGTGCCAGCAGCACGGGTCCGGGACAGGGTAGACACGAGCAGTACTTC
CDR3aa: CASSTGPGQGRHEQYF

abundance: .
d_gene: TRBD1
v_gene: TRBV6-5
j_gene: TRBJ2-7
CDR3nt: TGTGCCAGCAGGCACAGGGGAACGAACGAGCAGTACTTC
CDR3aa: CASRHRGTNEQYF

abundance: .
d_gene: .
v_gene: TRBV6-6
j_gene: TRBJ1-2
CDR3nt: TGTGCCAGCAGTTACTCTTCGGACACATACTATGGCTACACCTTC
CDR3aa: CASSYSSDTYYGYTF

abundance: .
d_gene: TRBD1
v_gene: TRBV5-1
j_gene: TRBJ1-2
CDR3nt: TGCGCCAGCAGCCGCCTCGGGACAGGGGGCGCGGACTATGGCTACACCTTC
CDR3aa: CASSRLGTGGADYGYTF

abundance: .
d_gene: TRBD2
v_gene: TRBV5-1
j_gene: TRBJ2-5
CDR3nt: TGCGCCAGCAGCCTAGGACTAGCGGGTGAGACCCAGTACTTC
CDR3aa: CASSLGLAGETQYF

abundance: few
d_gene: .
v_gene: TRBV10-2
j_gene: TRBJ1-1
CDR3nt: TGCGCCAGCAGTGGGACGGGAGGTGTAGTTGAGAACACTGAAGCTTTCTTT
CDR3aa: CASSGTGGVVENTEAFF

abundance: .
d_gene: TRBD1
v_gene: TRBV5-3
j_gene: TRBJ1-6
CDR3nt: TGTGCCAGAAGCTCGATAAGACCGGGACAGCAAACACCCCTCCACTTT
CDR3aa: CARSSIRPGQQTPLHF

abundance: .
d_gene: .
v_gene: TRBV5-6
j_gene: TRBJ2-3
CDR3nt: TGTGCCAGCAGCCCGGCGGGGCCAGGGTTGGCGCAGTATTTT
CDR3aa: CASSPAGPGLAQYF

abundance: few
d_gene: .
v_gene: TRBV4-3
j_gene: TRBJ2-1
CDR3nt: TGCGCCAGCAGCCCGTACCGGGCAGGGTACAATGAGCAGTTCTTC
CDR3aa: CASSPYRAGYNEQFF

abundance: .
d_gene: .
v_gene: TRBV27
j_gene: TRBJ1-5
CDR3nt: TGTGCCAGCAGTCTAAGTAATGCATTGAATCAGCCCCAGCATTTT
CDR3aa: CASSLSNALNQPQHF